The next 14 T cell receptor beta chains were all read from a single sample in a study of cytomegalovirus exposure and HLA in healthy donors. This PCR relied on a set of 60 Vbeta primers and 13 Jbeta primers. Assay: immunoSEQ multiplex PCR; the TCRdb copy retains only in-frame clones and omits some. Altogether over 100,000 clones are present, around 75% being singletons, with the ten largest covering around 0.9%. Sequenced material: PBMCs. The receptors shown here come from a woman aged 30 to 39 in good health and CMV-seronegative.

DNA of the CDR3: TGTGCCAGCTCACCATTCCGGGACAGTAATTCTTATGGCTACACCTTC. It is translated as CASSPFRDSNSYGYTF. This sequence joins TRBV18 and TRBJ1-2; 7 bases align to TRBD1. Germline-derived CDR1 and CDR2 are KGHSH and LQKENI. This CDR3 region has 16 residues. V lost 2 bases to trimming and J lost 5 bases; unmatched junction nucleotides: 11.

This clone has a single count. The chain joins TRBV19 to TRBJ1-1, with 8 bases aligning to TRBD1. CDR3 size: 17 residues. V trimming: 4 bases; J trimming: 5 bases; junction bases outside the gene matches: 15. Per the germline V gene, CDR1 is LNHDA and CDR2 is SQIVND (reference sequence). DNA of the CDR3: TGTGCCAGTAGTAAAATACAGGGGGTTCCTTTGGTGACTGAAGCTTTCTTT. Translating it yields CASSKIQGVPLVTEAFF.

The CDR3, as DNA: TGTGCCTGGAGTGTAGACCCGGGGAACACTGAAGCTTTCTTT. Amino acid sequence: CAWSVDPGNTEAFF. The chain couples TRBV30 to TRBJ1-1; D remains ambiguous. The CDR3 is 14 residues long. The germline CDR1 and CDR2 sequences are GTSNPN and SVGIG (reference sequence). Trimming shortened V by 0 bases and J by 1 base, and 9 bases separated the two germline ends.

V usage is TRBV5-1 and J usage is TRBJ2-3; 10 positions agree with TRBD1. Trimming at V came to 3 bases and at J to 6 bases, leaving 7 bases not matched to a gene. CDR3 size: 15 residues. Germline-derived CDR1 and CDR2 are SGHRS and YFSETQ. The CDR3, as DNA: TGCGCCAGCAGCTCGGGACAGGGGTATTTGGATACGCAGTATTTT. This translates into CASSSGQGYLDTQYF.

V and J are TRBV5-5 and TRBJ1-2; 7 bases are shared with TRBD1. The CDR3 runs to 16 residues. From germline, CDR1 is SGHKS and CDR2 YYEKEE (reference sequence). The V gene end was trimmed by 4 bases and the J gene end by 5 bases; junction bases not matched to a gene: 14. CDR3 region: CASSGRDSPDDYGYTF. The CDR3 DNA reads as TGTGCCAGCAGCGGCCGGGACAGCCCCGACGATTATGGCTACACCTTC.

The table lists this clone with a few counts. The chain joins TRBV18 to TRBJ1-4, with no clear D. The CDR3 is 15 amino acids. The ends were cut back, 2 bases at V and 0 bases at J, with 7 bases in the middle. Germline lookup yields CDR1 KGHSH and CDR2 LQKENI. CDR3 in DNA: TGTGCCAGCTCACCAGGAACAGCAACTAATGAAAAACTGTTTTTT. Residues: CASSPGTATNEKLFF.

This clone has a single count. This chain links TRBV18 with TRBJ1-2, with a weak D call TRBD1 (5 bases). The CDR3 spans 15 residues. Trimming removed 2 bases from V and 2 bases from J, with 12 bases in between. Germline V CDR1 and CDR2: KGHSH, LQKENI. CDR3 coding DNA: TGTGCCAGCTCACCAGTGAGACAGCCCAACTATGGCTACACCTTC. Amino acid sequence: CASSPVRQPNYGYTF.

The rearrangement joins TRBV30 to TRBJ1-1, with a possible D match to TRBD1 (6 bases). The CDR3 sequence is 14 residues long. Germline V gene lookup returns CDR1 GTSNPN and CDR2 SVGIG (reference sequence). The V gene lost 3 bases and the J gene lost 0 bases, with 11 bases spanning the gap. The DNA for the CDR3 is TGTGCCTGGAGCCGGGACACAATGAACACTGAAGCTTTCTTT. This translates into CAWSRDTMNTEAFF.

The gene calls are TRBV27 and TRBJ1-6; unclear D gene. Germline V gene data show CDR1 as MNHEY and CDR2 as SMNVEV (reference sequence). The ends were cut back, 0 bases at V and 0 bases at J, with 21 bases in the middle. The CDR3 totals 21 residues. DNA of the CDR3: TGTGCCAGCAGTTTATCCCGGACTTCGGAACCCTTAAGCTCCTATAATTCACCCCTCCACTTT. This encodes CASSLSRTSEPLSSYNSPLHF.

This clone turned up a few times. The V and J genes are TRBV6-1 and TRBJ2-7; 13 nucleotides align to TRBD2. CDR3 length: 15 amino acids. With V trimmed by 1 base and J by 3 bases, 0 bases remained unmatched. Germline lookup yields CDR1 MNHNS and CDR2 SASEGT. The CDR3 protein is CASSEGTSGSYEQYF. CDR3 DNA sequence: TGTGCCAGCAGTGAAGGGACTAGCGGGAGCTACGAGCAGTACTTC.

The chain is built from TRBV6-1 and TRBJ2-2, with 10 bases that match TRBD1. The V and J ends lost 1 base and 0 bases, in that order; junction bases with no gene match: 8. The CDR3 extends over 19 amino acids. CDR1 and CDR2 from the germline V gene are MNHNS and SASEGT. The CDR3 nucleotides read TGTGCCAGCAGTGAAGTGGGGACAGGGGCCCCTGCGAACACCGGGGAGCTGTTTTTT. Amino acids: CASSEVGTGAPANTGELFF.

The chain carries TRBV6-5 and TRBJ1-5, with 11 bases lining up with TRBD1. The CDR3 extends over 15 amino acids. Germline trimming cut 6 bases from V and 2 bases from J; bases unmatched to any gene: 3. Germline values: CDR1 MNHEY, CDR2 SVGAGI. CDR3: CASRSGQGGNQPQHF. CDR3 nucleotides: TGTGCCAGCAGATCGGGACAGGGGGGCAATCAGCCCCAGCATTTT.

This chain connects TRBV7-2 to TRBJ1-5; TRBD1 matches 7 bases. CDR1 and CDR2 (germline): SGHTA, FQGNSA. V lost 3 bases, J lost 6 bases, and 5 bases stayed unmatched. This CDR3 spans 14 amino acids. The CDR3 DNA reads as TGTGCCAGCAGCTTCGACAGGGTCGGTCAGCCCCAGCATTTT. This encodes CASSFDRVGQPQHF.

V is TRBV7-3 and J is TRBJ2-3; 12 bases match TRBD2. This CDR3 is built from 15 residues. The germline V gene encodes CDR1 SGHTA and CDR2 FQGTGA. Unmatched junction bases numbered 1, after V lost 2 bases and J lost 4 bases. Here the CDR3 reads CASSLSSGGADTQYF. The CDR3 DNA is TGTGCCAGCAGCTTATCTAGCGGGGGGGCAGATACGCAGTATTTT.